This is a list of T cell receptor beta chains from one sample in a study of shared clonotypes between healthy human individuals. The table came from immunoSEQ multiplex PCR; TCRdb's copy has only in-frame clones and leaves some out. This sample has about 1 million clones, with roughly 75% found just once. The material sequenced was memory CD4+ T cells sorted from blood. Source of these receptors: a man aged 18 to 30 in good health. Both conserved end residues are part of each CDR3. A D gene is named only where the DNA matches it firmly. Where a row states a size, it is once, few, many or the class of an expanded clone; other rows omit it.

v_gene,len,j_gene,abundance,d_gene,CDR3nt,CDR3aa
TRBV5-4,15,TRBJ2-3,-,TRBD2,TGTGCCAGCAGCTTGGTGGCTAGCGGGACAGATACGCAGTATTTT,CASSLVASGTDTQYF
TRBV15,17,TRBJ2-7,once,-,TGTGCCACCAGCAGAGAACAGGCTTCGTATACTTACTACGAGCAGTACTTC,CATSREQASYTYYEQYF
TRBV4-2,17,TRBJ2-2,-,TRBD1,TGTGCCAGCAGCCAAGACAGAGACAGGGGAAGAACCGGGGAGCTGTTTTTT,CASSQDRDRGRTGELFF
TRBV28,15,TRBJ1-1,-,-,TGTGCCAGCAGTACCTTTCAGGGAAAATCCACTGAAGCTTTCTTT,CASSTFQGKSTEAFF
TRBV30,15,TRBJ2-7,-,TRBD2,TGTGCCTGGAGTGTACTAGGGACTAGAGGGAACGAGCAGTACTTC,CAWSVLGTRGNEQYF
TRBV7-2,17,TRBJ1-4,few,TRBD1,TGTGCCAGCAGCTCCAGCCTAACAGGGGGCGCAGGTGAAAAACTGTTTTTT,CASSSSLTGGAGEKLFF
TRBV28,13,TRBJ2-5,-,-,TGTGCCAGCACCGGCGCTCTGAGAGAGACCCAGTACTTC,CASTGALRETQYF
TRBV5-4,16,TRBJ2-2,-,TRBD1,TGTGCCAGCAGCTCTGTACAGGGGTGGGACACCGGGGAGCTGTTTTTT,CASSSVQGWDTGELFF
TRBV30,12,TRBJ1-6,-,-,TGTGCCTGGGTACAGGGAAAGGGCGCCCTCCACTTT,CAWVQGKGALHF
TRBV19,14,TRBJ1-3,-,TRBD1,TGTGCCAGCGGGACAGGGGGAACCGGAAACACCATATATTTT,CASGTGGTGNTIYF
TRBV19,13,TRBJ1-2,-,-,TGTGCCAGTAGTATCAGAACAGGCTATGGCTACACCTTC,CASSIRTGYGYTF
TRBV19,14,TRBJ1-2,-,-,TGTGCCAGTAGACCCTCCAGGGAACGGCGTGGCTACACCTTC,CASRPSRERRGYTF
TRBV11-2,13,TRBJ2-3,-,-,TGTGCCACCGCCTGGGCAGGGGCAGATACGCAGTATTTT,CATAWAGADTQYF
TRBV5-6,16,TRBJ2-1,few,TRBD1,TGTGCCAGCAGTTTCCCCAAGACAGGGTCGTGGAATGAGCAGTTCTTC,CASSFPKTGSWNEQFF
TRBV28,15,TRBJ2-7,-,-,TGTGCCAGCAGTCTGCCCGGGACGGTAACCTACGAGCAGTACTTC,CASSLPGTVTYEQYF
TRBV7-9,14,TRBJ1-6,few,-,TGTGCCAGCAGCCCCTCAATGGGGAATTCACCCCTCCACTTT,CASSPSMGNSPLHF
TRBV5-8,12,TRBJ2-5,-,-,TGTGCCAGCAGCCAGCTCATGCGGACCCAGTACTTC,CASSQLMRTQYF
TRBV7-6,18,TRBJ2-1,once,TRBD2,TGTGCCAGCAGCGCGCTGACTAGCGGGAGGGGGCAGTCAAATGAGCAGTTCTTC,CASSALTSGRGQSNEQFF
TRBV10-2,15,TRBJ1-1,-,-,TGCGCCAGCAGGAAACTGGGGCAAGCGGACACTGAAGCTTTCTTT,CASRKLGQADTEAFF
TRBV7-9,15,TRBJ1-1,once,-,TGTGCCAGCAGTCGGGGCGGGACACTAAACACTGAAGCTTTCTTT,CASSRGGTLNTEAFF
TRBV2,16,TRBJ2-3,many,-,TGTGCCAGCAAAGTCCTCGGGTGGGGCGGGGCAGATACGCAGTATTTT,CASKVLGWGGADTQYF
TRBV4-1,17,TRBJ2-3,-,TRBD2,TGCGCCAGCAGCCAAGCACGGACTAGCGCGAGGCCAGATACGCAGTATTTT,CASSQARTSARPDTQYF
TRBV28,17,TRBJ1-2,-,TRBD1,TGTGCCAGCAGTTTAACGGACAGGGGTATGCCTAACTATGGCTACACCTTC,CASSLTDRGMPNYGYTF
TRBV6-1,14,TRBJ2-3,-,-,TGTGCCTATGCAAGGGGCAACAAGGGAGATACGCAGTATTTT,CAYARGNKGDTQYF
TRBV30,13,TRBJ2-1,-,-,TGTGCCACAAGGTTATGGGCCTACAATGAGCAGTTCTTC,CATRLWAYNEQFF
TRBV7-9,16,TRBJ2-5,-,TRBD1,TGTGCCAGCAGCCCCGGGACAGGAGCCTTATCGGAGACCCAGTACTTC,CASSPGTGALSETQYF
TRBV7-9,16,TRBJ1-5,-,-,TGTGCCAGCAGCTCTCCCGGGACTGGCGGCAATCAGCCCCAGCATTTT,CASSSPGTGGNQPQHF
TRBV11-2,13,TRBJ1-1,-,-,TGTGCCAGCAGCTCTGTTGTAAACACTGAAGCTTTCTTT,CASSSVVNTEAFF
TRBV27,14,TRBJ1-4,few,-,TGTGCCAGCCCGACGTTGGAGGCTAATGAAAAACTGTTTTTT,CASPTLEANEKLFF
TRBV7-9,13,TRBJ1-2,once,-,TGTGCCAGCAGCCAAGACGGACCCTATGGCTACACCTTC,CASSQDGPYGYTF
TRBV7-2,15,TRBJ2-7,-,-,TGTGCCAGCAGCTGGACCCCCTTAAGCTCCTACGAGCAGTACTTC,CASSWTPLSSYEQYF
TRBV19,13,TRBJ1-4,-,TRBD1,TGTGCCAGTAGTGGGACAGGGGTGGAAAAACTGTTTTTT,CASSGTGVEKLFF
TRBV4-1,16,TRBJ2-3,once,-,TGCGCCAGCAGCCAAGTGGGACGTACGGACACAGATACGCAGTATTTT,CASSQVGRTDTDTQYF
TRBV25-1,15,TRBJ1-4,-,TRBD1,TGTGCCAGCAGTGGCTGGGACAGATCTAATGAAAAACTGTTTTTT,CASSGWDRSNEKLFF
TRBV28,15,TRBJ2-5,few,TRBD2,TGTGCCAGCAGTTTATACAGCGGGGGGCGAGAGACCCAGTACTTC,CASSLYSGGRETQYF
TRBV5-1,15,TRBJ2-3,-,-,TGCGCCAGCAGAAACAGCGGAACAAGCACAGATACGCAGTATTTT,CASRNSGTSTDTQYF
TRBV6-5,14,TRBJ2-3,-,-,TGTGCCAGCAGTTACCTCGGATCCACAGATACGCAGTATTTT,CASSYLGSTDTQYF
TRBV7-9,16,TRBJ2-1,-,-,TGTGCCAGCGGGGGGGCTGGCGGGACGTCCTACAATGAGCAGTTCTTC,CASGGAGGTSYNEQFF
TRBV2,13,TRBJ2-1,-,TRBD1,TGTGCCAGTACTGCGTCCCACAGGGGAGAGCAGTTCTTC,CASTASHRGEQFF
TRBV10-1,15,TRBJ2-1,-,TRBD2,TGCGCCAGCAGTGAGGTAGCGGGAGGGCCGAGGGGGCAGTTCTTC,CASSEVAGGPRGQFF
TRBV25-1,15,TRBJ2-7,once,-,TGTGCCAGCAGTGAGGCCGGGACGTATACCTACGAGCAGTACTTC,CASSEAGTYTYEQYF
TRBV5-5,15,TRBJ1-2,-,-,TGTGCCAGCAGCCCTGGTTATTCGACCCCTTATGGCTACACCTTC,CASSPGYSTPYGYTF
TRBV19,14,TRBJ1-1,-,-,TGTGCCAGTACCCGGGACAAACTCTACACTGAAGCTTTCTTT,CASTRDKLYTEAFF
TRBV28,16,TRBJ2-7,-,TRBD2,TGTGCCAGCAGCCATTTTAAGGCCGGGAGGGGCAACGAGCAGTACTTC,CASSHFKAGRGNEQYF
TRBV30,14,TRBJ1-6,few,-,TGTGCCTGGAGTGGGACAGTTCACGCGGGACCCCTCCACTTT,CAWSGTVHAGPLHF
TRBV5-4,13,TRBJ2-7,-,-,TGTGCCAGCAGCTCCCCAACAACCTACGAGCAGTACTTC,CASSSPTTYEQYF